These 30 T cell receptor beta chains share one sample of origin, sequenced in a study of identical twins. TCRdb fed the 5' RACE reads into MiXCR, producing one record per CDR3 protein. The table has approximately 630,000 distinct CDR3 sequences, roughly 6.6% seen once. The sample also formed part of further work on yellow fever vaccine responses in identical twins.

The sequencing sample was made of PBMCs. The source of these receptors is a young woman in good health.

The V and J genes are TRBV7-2 and TRBJ2-3, with D tentatively TRBD2 (7 bases). Looked up from germline, CDR1 is SGHTA and CDR2 is FQGNSA. Trimming stripped 1 base from V and 1 base from J, with 12 bases between. The CDR3 totals 16 residues. CDR3 coding DNA: TGTGCCAGCAGCTTAGTCGGGGGGCTACGCACAGATACGCAGTATTTT. It is translated as CASSLVGGLRTDTQYF.

This chain links TRBV5-6 with TRBJ2-7; D is perhaps TRBD2 (7 bases). The ends were cut back, 2 bases at V and 4 bases at J, with 19 bases in the middle. This CDR3 spans 16 amino acids. Germline V gene sequence: CDR1 SGHDT, CDR2 YYEEEE. The CDR3 region has the DNA TGTGCCAGCAGCTTAACGGGGGGCCACAGGATTTACGAGCAGTACTTC. Its translation: CASSLTGGHRIYEQYF.

The chain carries TRBV20-1 and TRBJ2-4, with D perhaps TRBD2 (5 bases). There are 13 residues in the CDR3. CDR1 is DFQATT and CDR2 is SNEGSKA in the germline V gene (reference sequence). The germline V and J ends were trimmed by 3 bases and 3 bases, with 9 bases remaining between them. CDR3 amino acids: CSASGRVKNIQYF. CDR3 DNA sequence: TGCAGTGCTAGCGGGCGGGTCAAAAACATTCAGTACTTC.

Comments on this clonotype: Mismatch with germline at one junction end may stem from a read error. The CDR3 spells CSARDGDRGAGTRELFF. The CDR3 nucleotides read TGCAGTGCTAGAGATGGTGATAGGGGGGCGGGCACCAGGGAGCTGTTTTTT. The chain uses TRBV20-1 and TRBJ2-2; perhaps D is TRBD1 or TRBD2 (6 bases each). Germline assignment: CDR1 DFQATT and CDR2 SNEGSKA (reference sequence). The CDR3 length is 17 residues.

This clonotype was detected a few times. J is TRBJ2-7 and V is TRBV4-1; D not certain. This CDR3 is built from 13 residues. From germline, CDR1 is MGHRA and CDR2 YSYEKL. Trimming cost V 0 bases and J 5 bases, with 8 bases left between them. The CDR3 DNA reads as TGCGCCAGCAGCCAAGATTGGATACACGAGCAGTACTTC. It encodes CASSQDWIHEQYF.

Many counts were recorded for this clonotype. The rearrangement uses TRBV5-1 and TRBJ2-7; the D gene is possibly TRBD1 (6 bases). CDR1 and CDR2 from the germline V gene are SGHRS and YFSETQ. The CDR3 extends over 12 amino acids. Trimming left V 0 bases short and J 6 bases short, with 7 bases between. The CDR3 DNA sequence: TGCGCCAGCAGCTTGGTAGGGGGCGAGCAGTACTTC. This gives the protein CASSLVGGEQYF.

This clonotype has ten or more counts. The chain combines TRBV20-1 with TRBJ1-4; 10 nucleotides align to TRBD1. CDR1 is DFQATT and CDR2 is SNEGSKA in the germline V gene (reference sequence). The CDR3 spans 12 residues. The CDR3 nucleotides read TGCAGGGCGGGACAGGGGAATGAAAAACTGTTTTTT. It is translated as CRAGQGNEKLFF.

Many counts were recorded for this clonotype. V usage is TRBV9 and J usage is TRBJ2-2; D unresolved. In germline, CDR1 is SGDLS, CDR2 YYNGEE. There are 13 residues in the CDR3. Trimming pared 0 bases from V and 5 bases from J, leaving 5 bases between. The CDR3 bases are TGTGCCAGCAGCGTAGGGGCAACCGGGGAGCTGTTTTTT. Protein product: CASSVGATGELFF.

This clonotype was detected only a few times. The CDR3 sequence: CASSYDGLAATDTQYF. Written as DNA, the CDR3 is TGTGCCAGCAGTTACGATGGACTAGCGGCCACAGATACGCAGTATTTT. V is TRBV6-2 or TRBV6-3 and J is TRBJ2-3; TRBD2 matches at 10 bases. The CDR3 covers 16 residues. Germline CDR1 and CDR2: MNHEY and SVGEGT. The junction had 4 bases not matched to a gene; V was cut back by 2 bases and J by 2 bases.

This clonotype was recorded at least ten times. CDR3 region: CSVAGTPNEKLFF. The CDR3 bases are TGCAGCGTTGCCGGGACCCCTAATGAAAAACTGTTTTTT. The chain couples TRBV29-1 to TRBJ1-4; D perhaps matches TRBD1 (5 bases). CDR3 size: 13 residues. V lost 4 bases and J 3 bases, leaving 9 bases between the germline ends. Looked up from germline, CDR1 is SQVTM and CDR2 is ANQGSEA.

This chain connects TRBV6-2 or TRBV6-3 to TRBJ2-7; D uncertain. Trimming took off 7 bases at V and 0 bases at J, with 16 bases between the two ends. The germline CDR1 and CDR2 sequences are MNHEY and SVGEGT. This CDR3 contains 15 residues. Here the CDR3 reads CASTPARTSSYEQYV. The CDR3 region has the DNA TGTGCCAGCACTCCGGCACGGACGAGCTCCTACGAGCAGTACGTC.

This clonotype was detected only a few times. The chain employs TRBV12-3 or TRBV12-4 and TRBJ2-2; D remains unclear. CDR3 size: 14 residues. Trimming shortened V by 6 bases and J by 4 bases, and 12 bases separated the two germline ends. CDR3 protein: CASRTPRITGELFF. The CDR3 nucleotides are TGTGCCAGCAGAACGCCCCGCATCACCGGGGAGCTGTTTTTT.

This clonotype occurred many times. This chain joins TRBV5-1 and TRBJ1-1; D possibly corresponds to TRBD1 (5 bases). V lost 0 bases, J lost 1 base, and 10 bases lay in between. Germline CDR1 is SGHRS and CDR2 is YFSETQ. This CDR3 region has 15 residues. The CDR3 DNA follows: TGCGCCAGCAGCTTGGCGACAGTCCAGAACACTGAAGCTTTCTTT. This codes for CASSLATVQNTEAFF.

This rearrangement joins TRBV7-3 to TRBJ2-1; 10 nucleotides line up with TRBD2. CDR3 length: 15 residues. Germline V gives CDR1 SGHTA, CDR2 FQGTGA. Trimming at V came to 6 bases and at J to 3 bases, leaving 5 bases not matched to a gene. The CDR3 here is CASRQASGGYNEQFF. CDR3 nucleotide sequence: TGTGCCAGCAGACAAGCTAGCGGGGGCTACAATGAGCAGTTCTTC.

The sample holds a few counts of this clonotype. V usage is TRBV20-1 and J usage is TRBJ2-1; possible D gene TRBD2, 6 bases. The germline gives CDR1 DFQATT, CDR2 SNEGSKA (reference sequence). This CDR3 is 13 amino acids long. The V gene lost 1 base and the J gene lost 5 bases, with 9 bases spanning the gap. This chain's CDR3 is CSARGLEHNEQFF. CDR3 nucleotide sequence: TGCAGTGCTAGAGGACTAGAACACAATGAGCAGTTCTTC.

The rearrangement links TRBV7-6 to TRBJ2-1; D remains ambiguous. V lost 0 bases, J lost 9 bases, and 9 bases lay in between. Germline assignment: CDR1 SGHVS and CDR2 FNYEAQ. The CDR3 has 13 residues. The CDR3 DNA is TGTGCCAGCAGCTTAGCGCCCGGGCCTGAGCAGTTCTTC. It translates to CASSLAPGPEQFF.

This clonotype was found many times. The V gene is TRBV6-1, the J gene TRBJ2-7; 12 positions match TRBD1. CDR1 is MNHNS and CDR2 is SASEGT in the germline V gene. V shed 5 bases, J shed 4 bases, and the junction held 3 bases outside the gene matches. The CDR3 is 14 residues long. The CDR3 is CASSPGQGAYEQYV. CDR3 DNA sequence: TGTGCCAGCAGTCCGGGACAGGGGGCTTACGAGCAGTACGTC.

There are many counts of this clonotype. The genes are TRBV5-1 and TRBJ1-4, with D unresolved. V was cut by 0 bases and J by 2 bases, with 8 bases left in between. Per the germline V gene, CDR1 is SGHRS and CDR2 is YFSETQ. This CDR3 is 15 amino acids long. The CDR3 DNA reads as TGCGCCAGCAGCTTGGCCGGAGGGACTAATGAAAAACTGTTTTTT. This sequence encodes CASSLAGGTNEKLFF.

This clonotype was detected many times. The rearrangement joins TRBV27 to TRBJ1-1; the D is unclear. CDR3 length: 14 amino acids. With 5 bases removed from V and 0 bases from J, the gap between germline ends came to 10 bases. Germline V lookup: CDR1 MNHEY, CDR2 SMNVEV (reference sequence). The CDR3 DNA sequence: TGTGCCAGCAGTAACGGACTTCTGAACACTGAAGCTTTCTTT. This translates into CASSNGLLNTEAFF.

The chain combines TRBV6-1 with TRBJ1-1; TRBD1 matches 8 bases. Per germline, CDR1 MNHNS and CDR2 SASEGT. V shed 6 bases, J shed 1 base, and the junction held 10 bases outside the gene matches. The CDR3 is made up of 16 amino acids. CDR3 DNA sequence: TGTGCCAGCAGCCTCGGGACAGGAGACCCGAACACTGAAGCTTTCTTT. Protein sequence: CASSLGTGDPNTEAFF.

This CDR3 is CASSDVWETGELFF. The CDR3, as DNA: TGTGCCAGCAGTGATGTGTGGGAAACCGGGGAGCTGTTTTTT. The chain combines TRBV2 with TRBJ2-2; D gene unclear. Germline-derived CDR1 and CDR2 are SNHLY and FYNNEI. Trimming pared 3 bases from V and 5 bases from J, leaving 10 bases between. The CDR3 loop spans 14 amino acids.

This clonotype was observed many times. The gene calls are TRBV25-1 and TRBJ2-1; 10 bases align to TRBD2. Germline assignment: CDR1 MGHDK and CDR2 SYGVNS. The junction had 11 bases not matched to a gene; V was cut back by 11 bases and J by 10 bases. The CDR3 spans 13 residues. CDR3 protein: CALGAGGPVEQFF. The CDR3, as DNA: TGTGCCTTGGGAGCGGGGGGGCCTGTGGAGCAGTTCTTC.

This clonotype has a handful of counts. The J gene is TRBJ2-5, the V gene TRBV20-1, with TRBD1 matching over 10 bases. V shed 3 bases and J 5 bases; nucleotides not matched to a gene: 3. Per the germline V gene, CDR1 is DFQATT and CDR2 is SNEGSKA (reference sequence). The CDR3 runs to 13 residues. CDR3 nucleotide sequence: TGCAGTGCTAGGGGGGACAGGGGCGAGACCCAGTACTTC. Residues: CSARGDRGETQYF.

The DNA for the CDR3 is TGTGCCACCAGATCAACAGAGCCGGATCAGCCCCAGCATTTT. Its protein product is CATRSTEPDQPQHF. V and J are TRBV24-1 and TRBJ1-5; D gene uncertain. The V gene's germline CDR1 is KGHDR and CDR2 SFDVKD. This CDR3 spans 14 amino acids. V lost 7 bases and J lost 5, with 14 bases in between.

In this sample, this clonotype turned up a few times. The chain links TRBV20-1 to TRBJ2-1; D possibly corresponds to TRBD2 (5 bases). Trimming stripped 2 bases from V and 7 bases from J, with 24 bases between. The CDR3 runs to 17 residues. Germline CDR1 and CDR2: DFQATT and SNEGSKA (reference sequence). Here the CDR3 reads CSARPPAHSRLANEQFF. DNA for the CDR3: TGCAGTGCTAGACCCCCCGCGCACTCACGTCTAGCTAATGAGCAGTTCTTC.

Ten or more counts support this clonotype. The genes are TRBV24-1 and TRBJ2-3; D remains unclear. Per germline, CDR1 KGHDR and CDR2 SFDVKD. The length of the CDR3 is 19 residues. Trimming shortened V by 5 bases and J by 0 bases, and 23 bases separated the two germline ends. CDR3 nucleotides: TGTGCCACCAGTGGCTCTTCGGCCCGCGTATCGCCAAGCACAGATACGCAGTATTTT. Translated, it gives CATSGSSARVSPSTDTQYF.

This clonotype was detected many times. The chain carries TRBV10-3 and TRBJ2-7, with 10 bases identical to TRBD2. Germline CDR1 ENHRY, CDR2 SYGVKD. V lost 3 bases to trimming and J lost 3 bases; unmatched junction nucleotides: 5. The CDR3 sequence is 15 residues long. DNA for the CDR3: TGTGCCATCAGTGACCCTAGCGGGGGTTTCTACGAGCAGTACGTC. This sequence encodes CAISDPSGGFYEQYV.

This clonotype was detected ten times or more. J is TRBJ1-1 and V is TRBV5-1, with D perhaps TRBD1 (5 bases). This CDR3 is 15 amino acids long. Trimming left V 8 bases short and J 6 bases short, with 23 bases between. Germline V lookup: CDR1 SGHRS, CDR2 YFSETQ. CDR3 loop: CASSAWGTGIAEAFF. The CDR3 bases are TGCGCCAGTAGCGCATGGGGCACGGGGATCGCTGAAGCTTTCTTT.

The chain couples TRBV24-1 to TRBJ2-5; 7 bases agree with TRBD1. The junction had 10 bases not matched to a gene; V was cut back by 5 bases and J by 2 bases. Germline CDR1 and CDR2: KGHDR and SFDVKD. The CDR3 extends over 16 amino acids. The CDR3 DNA reads TGTGCCACCAGTGCTGCCGACAGGGTTCCTCAAGAGACCCAGTACTTC. This codes for CATSAADRVPQETQYF.

This clonotype has just a few counts. This chain joins TRBV24-1 and TRBJ1-4; TRBD1 agrees at 9 bases. In germline, CDR1 is KGHDR, CDR2 SFDVKD. V trimming: 5 bases; J trimming: 4 bases; junction bases outside the gene matches: 4. The CDR3 has 15 amino acids. The CDR3 loop is CATSAATGGNEKLFF. CDR3 DNA: TGTGCCACCAGTGCTGCGACAGGGGGTAATGAAAAACTGTTTTTT.